Listed below are T cell receptor beta chains from one sample, sequenced in a study of blood T cell repertoires in COVID-19. Only in-frame clones appear in the TCRdb table, and some are missing; sequencing was by immunoSEQ multiplex PCR. The repertoire holds around 260,000 clones, with approximately 87% as singletons. The source material was peripheral blood. These receptors all come from a man between 60 and 75 years old who had recovered from COVID-19. CDR3s include the opening cysteine and the closing phenylalanine or tryptophan. The order of the fields is clone size, V gene, CDR3 protein. Some rows mark clone size as missing; the rest say once, few, many or name a class of expanded clone.

clone size: -
V gene: TRBV30
CDR3 protein: CAWSREYEQYF

clone size: -
V gene: TRBV3-1/TRBV3-2
CDR3 protein: CASSPNRGRGDEQFF

clone size: -
V gene: TRBV29-1
CDR3 protein: CSVEDLGSGTSEQFF

clone size: -
V gene: TRBV28
CDR3 protein: CASRWDSFNQPQHF

clone size: -
V gene: TRBV27
CDR3 protein: CASSRLAGGYEQFF

clone size: few
V gene: TRBV14
CDR3 protein: CASSLAIAIKQYF

clone size: once
V gene: TRBV12-5
CDR3 protein: CASGLGQGNNEKLFF

clone size: -
V gene: TRBV2
CDR3 protein: CASNPDRVSNQPQHF

clone size: once
V gene: TRBV9
CDR3 protein: CASSVGGTNAYEQYF

clone size: -
V gene: TRBV27
CDR3 protein: CASSSRDRLYGYTF

clone size: -
V gene: TRBV5-4
CDR3 protein: CASSLSGDSEQYF

clone size: once
V gene: TRBV5-4
CDR3 protein: CASSPGQGTLNEQFF

clone size: -
V gene: TRBV9
CDR3 protein: CASSVGGAPAFF

clone size: -
V gene: TRBV6-5
CDR3 protein: CASKADSNQPQHF

clone size: -
V gene: TRBV18
CDR3 protein: CASSPRRGQETQYF

clone size: -
V gene: TRBV3-1/TRBV3-2
CDR3 protein: CASSQLSQRESYEQYF

clone size: -
V gene: TRBV5-1
CDR3 protein: CATRPNRGLYEQYF

clone size: -
V gene: TRBV10-1
CDR3 protein: CASSEPRQADNEQFF

clone size: few
V gene: TRBV7-6
CDR3 protein: CASSGRIRTTNTGELFF

clone size: -
V gene: TRBV5-5
CDR3 protein: CASSPRTSGGNSYNEQFF

clone size: -
V gene: TRBV12-3/TRBV12-4
CDR3 protein: CASRQGGNQPQHF